This T cell receptor beta chain originates from a study of blood T cell repertoires in COVID-19. Across the whole study: Sample material is recorded as cDNA or gDNA derived from T cells, B-cell-depleted T cells, or PBMCs.

In this sample, this clone turned up a few times. The CDR3 runs to 15 residues. The germline CDR1 and CDR2 sequences are SGHKS and YYEKEE (reference sequence). The junction had 4 bases not matched to a gene; V was cut back by 1 base and J by 1 base. Generated by immunoSEQ multiplex PCR, the TCRdb table keeps only in-frame clones and is missing some. The table records some 270,000 clones, 86% of them present only once. This chain links TRBV5-5 with TRBJ1-1, with TRBD1 matching 7 bases. Material: peripheral blood. This clonotype was obtained from a woman aged 55-70 years who had recovered from COVID-19. The CDR3 bases are TGTGCCAGCAGCTTGACGGGACAGCCGAACACTGAAGCTTTCTTT. Protein sequence: CASSLTGQPNTEAFF.